Following are 27 T cell receptor beta chains from one sample sequenced in a study of fetal regulatory T cell absence and autoimmunity. The protocol was immunoSEQ multiplex PCR, while the TCRdb copy is restricted to in-frame clones and leaves out a portion. The sample carries more than 90,000 clones, 72% recorded once. The sample was pancreas tissue. All receptors come from a male donor with IPEX syndrome.

The chain has TRBV9 and TRBJ2-3; maybe TRBD2 (5 bases). The V gene lost 0 bases and the J gene lost 1 base, with 9 bases spanning the gap. Germline CDR1 reads SGDLS; CDR2 reads YYNGEE. CDR3 length: 15 amino acids. This CDR3 is CASSVGRQGTDTQYF. CDR3 DNA sequence: TGTGCCAGCAGCGTAGGGAGGCAGGGCACAGATACGCAGTATTTT.

The chain uses TRBV7-2 and TRBJ2-1, with D possibly being TRBD1 or TRBD2 (6 bases each). The CDR3 length is 15 residues. Trimming removed 1 base at V and 5 bases at J, with 12 bases between. Germline V gene data show CDR1 as SGHTA and CDR2 as FQGNSA. In DNA, the CDR3 is TGTGCCAGCAGCTTAGGGGGGGCCGGAGACAATGAGCAGTTCTTC. Its protein is CASSLGGAGDNEQFF.

The chain recombines TRBV7-2 with TRBJ2-7, with TRBD2 matching 11 bases. Germline trimming cut 1 base from V and 6 bases from J; bases unmatched to any gene: 5. This CDR3 contains 15 residues. CDR1 and CDR2 from the germline V gene are SGHTA and FQGNSA. The CDR3 coding sequence is TGTGCCAGCAGCTTAGGGCCTAGCGGGGGGAGCGAGCAGTACTTC. Its translation: CASSLGPSGGSEQYF.

This clone was found once. The V call is TRBV7-2, the J call TRBJ2-7; TRBD2 matches 9 bases. The trim removed 7 bases at V and 7 bases at J, leaving 17 bases unmatched. Germline loops: CDR1 SGHTA, CDR2 FQGNSA. The CDR3 length is 16 residues. CDR3 sequence: CASTVESRRGGGEQYF. CDR3 bases: TGTGCCAGCACCGTCGAGTCTCGGCGGGGGGGCGGGGAGCAGTACTTC.

The V gene is TRBV18, the J gene TRBJ1-2; D gene unclear. This CDR3 contains 15 residues. Trimming removed 1 base from V and 0 bases from J, with 9 bases in between. CDR1 and CDR2 (germline): KGHSH, LQKENI. The CDR3 spells CASSPQASTNYGYTF. DNA of the CDR3: TGTGCCAGCTCACCACAGGCCAGTACTAACTATGGCTACACCTTC.

The chain recombines TRBV12-5 with TRBJ2-1, with unresolved D. V was cut by 6 bases and J by 4 bases, with 10 bases left in between. The CDR3 covers 13 residues. Looked up from germline, CDR1 is LGHNT and CDR2 is FRNRAP. The CDR3 DNA reads TGTGCTAGTGGCCGGGCCCTATACAATGAGCAGTTCTTC. It specifies CASGRALYNEQFF.

Written as DNA, the CDR3 is TGTGCCAGCAGCTTACCCGGACTGGGGCACTATGGCTACACCTTC. It encodes CASSLPGLGHYGYTF. The rearrangement links TRBV13 to TRBJ1-2; perhaps TRBD1 as D (5 bases). This CDR3 spans 15 amino acids. The V gene lost 2 bases and the J gene lost 3 bases, with 13 bases spanning the gap. The germline gives CDR1 PRHDT, CDR2 FYEKMQ (reference sequence).

CDR3 bases: TGTGCCAGCAGCTTAGGGCGGTTGTCTGGGGCCAACGTCCTGACTTTC. Translation: CASSLGRLSGANVLTF. V gene TRBV7-2 combines with J gene TRBJ2-6; unclear D gene. Trimming left V 1 base short and J 1 base short, with 8 bases between. The CDR3 is 16 amino acids. Germline V lookup: CDR1 SGHTA, CDR2 FQGNSA.

V is TRBV5-4 and J is TRBJ2-3; 11 nucleotides align to TRBD2. The trim removed 1 base at V and 5 bases at J, leaving 3 bases unmatched. This CDR3 spans 15 amino acids. Germline V CDR1 and CDR2: SGHNT, YYREEE (reference sequence). The CDR3 loop reads CASSLTSGGRDTQYF. The DNA of the CDR3 is TGTGCCAGCAGCTTGACTAGCGGGGGAAGAGATACGCAGTATTTT.

In its sample, this clone was seen a few times. Written as DNA, the CDR3 is TGTGCCAGCTCACCACAGGGATACAATGAGCAGTTCTTC. The encoded protein is CASSPQGYNEQFF. V gene TRBV18 combines with J gene TRBJ2-1; D call uncertain. Germline V gives CDR1 KGHSH, CDR2 LQKENI. V shed 1 base and J shed 4 bases, with 5 bases lying between them. The CDR3 loop spans 13 amino acids.

J is TRBJ2-1 and V is TRBV15; maybe TRBD1 (5 bases). This CDR3 contains 18 residues. In germline, CDR1 is LNHNV, CDR2 YYDKDF (reference sequence). V lost 2 bases, J lost 1 base, and 18 bases lay in between. The CDR3 here is CATSRSRTSLISYNEQFF. CDR3 sequence (DNA): TGTGCCACCAGCAGATCGAGGACATCCCTCATATCCTACAATGAGCAGTTCTTC.

The rearrangement uses TRBV11-2 and TRBJ2-2; D possibly corresponds to TRBD2 (6 bases). The CDR3 spans 15 residues. Germline CDR1 and CDR2: SGHAT and FQNNGV. The germline V and J ends were trimmed by 5 bases and 4 bases, with 14 bases remaining between them. This chain's CDR3 is CASSLRGWSTGELFF. The CDR3 region has the DNA TGTGCCAGCAGCCTTCGGGGGTGGAGCACCGGGGAGCTGTTTTTT.

V usage is TRBV5-1 and J usage is TRBJ2-7, with 13 bases matching TRBD2. Trimming at V came to 0 bases and at J to 6 bases, leaving 0 bases not matched to a gene. This CDR3 has 14 amino acids. The germline gives CDR1 SGHRS, CDR2 YFSETQ. CDR3 nucleotides: TGCGCCAGCAGCTTGGGACTAGCGGGAGGCGAGCAGTACTTC. Translation gives CASSLGLAGGEQYF.

CDR3 nucleotide sequence: TGCGCCAGCAGCCGGACTTGGCCTGGGCCCCAGTACTTC. Protein product: CASSRTWPGPQYF. V and J are TRBV4-1 and TRBJ2-5; possible D gene TRBD2, 5 bases. Trimming pared 4 bases from V and 9 bases from J, leaving 15 bases between. The CDR3 totals 13 residues. Germline V CDR1 and CDR2: MGHRA, YSYEKL.

The V call is TRBV4-1, the J call TRBJ2-7; 10 bases line up with TRBD2. In germline, CDR1 is MGHRA, CDR2 YSYEKL. V was clipped by 2 bases and J by 3 bases; unmatched bases: 4. This CDR3 is built from 15 residues. This CDR3 is CASSQIAGGSYEQYF. CDR3 nucleotide sequence: TGCGCCAGCAGCCAAATAGCGGGGGGAAGCTACGAGCAGTACTTC.

The CDR3 bases are TGTGCCAGCAGCGCGACAGGGAAAGACTATGGCTACACCTTC. This sequence encodes CASSATGKDYGYTF. J is TRBJ1-2 and V is TRBV6-4; 7 bases are a match to TRBD1. Germline trimming cut 6 bases from V and 3 bases from J; bases unmatched to any gene: 7. The CDR3 consists of 14 residues. Germline V gene sequence: CDR1 MRHNA, CDR2 SNTAGT.

The V and J genes are TRBV2 and TRBJ2-7; 7 nucleotides agree with TRBD1. The CDR3 extends over 14 amino acids. V lost 11 bases, J lost 0 bases, and 10 bases stayed unmatched. CDR1 is SNHLY, CDR2 FYNNEI, per germline. The CDR3 sequence: CAWGTGALSYEQYF. CDR3 coding DNA: TGTGCCTGGGGAACAGGGGCCCTCTCCTACGAGCAGTACTTC.

V gene TRBV21-1 combines with J gene TRBJ2-2; no check of the table's D call, TRBD1, against the DNA was made. TRBV21-1 is described as a pseudogene. The CDR3 totals 18 residues. CDR3 sequence (DNA): TGTGCCAGCAGCAAAGCGCTTTCCAGGCTCGCGAACACCGGGGAGCTGTTTTTT. It is translated as CASSKALSRLANTGELFF.

The gene calls are TRBV7-9 and TRBJ2-1; 8 bases are shared with TRBD2. The CDR3 totals 14 residues. The J segment lost 9 bases and the V segment lost 3 bases, leaving 7 bases of the junction unmatched. Germline V gene data show CDR1 as SEHNR and CDR2 as FQNEAQ (reference sequence). The CDR3 bases are TGTGCCAGCAGCTTCCCGGGGGGGCCGGGTGAGCAGTTCTTC. Its translation is CASSFPGGPGEQFF.

The chain links TRBV19 to TRBJ1-2; a weak D match, TRBD1 (6 bases). Deletions cut 3 bases from V and 5 bases from J, with 10 bases between. The V gene's germline CDR1 is LNHDA and CDR2 SQIVND (reference sequence). The length of the CDR3 is 13 residues. The CDR3 DNA sequence: TGTGCCAGTAGTATGGGTACAGGGTATGGCTACACCTTC. Its protein is CASSMGTGYGYTF.

V usage is TRBV9 and J usage is TRBJ2-5; weak D call: TRBD2 (6 bases). Trimming left V 1 base short and J 4 bases short, with 8 bases between. The CDR3 has 13 residues. Per the germline V gene, CDR1 is SGDLS and CDR2 is YYNGEE. The CDR3 loop reads CASSVYGGETQYF. The CDR3, as DNA: TGTGCCAGCAGCGTATACGGGGGAGAGACCCAGTACTTC. Together with reference TRBV9 and TRBJ2-5, the CDR3 gives the full variable domain: DSGVTQTPKHLITATGQRVTLRCSPRSGDLSVYWYQQSLDQGLQFLIQYYNGEERAKGNILERFSAQQFPDLHSELNLSSLELGDSALYFCASSVYGGETQYFGPGTRLLVL.

The sample holds one count of this clone. The chain carries TRBV18 and TRBJ2-7; 14 positions agree with TRBD2. The ends lost 3 bases at V and 6 bases at J; junction bases unmatched: 4. Per the germline V gene, CDR1 is KGHSH and CDR2 is LQKENI. The CDR3 totals 15 residues. The CDR3 DNA sequence: TGTGCCAGCTCACCGGGACTAGCGGGAGCTGGCGAGCAGTACTTC. Translating gives CASSPGLAGAGEQYF.

This clone was detected a few times. The V call is TRBV11-1, the J call TRBJ2-7; a possible D gene is TRBD2 (5 bases). Deletions cut 3 bases from V and 2 bases from J, with 11 bases between. The CDR3 extends over 14 amino acids. Germline loops: CDR1 SGHAT, CDR2 FQDESV (reference sequence). The DNA for the CDR3 is TGTGCCAGCAGCTTGGCCGGGATCCCCTACGAGCAGTACTTC. This codes for CASSLAGIPYEQYF.

The chain carries TRBV7-6 and TRBJ2-5; D is ambiguous. Germline-derived CDR1 and CDR2 are SGHVS and FNYEAQ. The CDR3 is 13 residues long. The ends were cut back, 5 bases at V and 5 bases at J, with 12 bases in the middle. CDR3 loop: CASSPQPPETQYF. The CDR3 DNA follows: TGTGCCAGCAGCCCACAGCCGCCCGAGACCCAGTACTTC.

This rearrangement joins TRBV7-7 to TRBJ2-1; 13 bases map to TRBD2. Germline V gene lookup returns CDR1 SSHAT and CDR2 FNYEAQ (reference sequence). The V and J ends lost 5 bases and 7 bases, in that order; junction bases with no gene match: 5. The CDR3 totals 15 residues. The DNA for the CDR3 is TGTGCCAGCAGCCCAGGGACTAGCGGGGTGAATGAGCAGTTCTTC. Residues: CASSPGTSGVNEQFF.

This clone has just a few counts. The V gene is TRBV7-9, the J gene TRBJ1-1, with D unresolved. Per the germline V gene, CDR1 is SEHNR and CDR2 is FQNEAQ (reference sequence). Trimming took 6 bases from V and 5 from J, leaving 4 bases between them. CDR3 length: 10 residues. In nucleotides, the CDR3 is TGTGCCAGCAGAGGGACTGAAGCTTTCTTT. Translated, it gives CASRGTEAFF.

The sample holds a few counts of this clone. This chain joins TRBV14 and TRBJ1-4; D may be TRBD1 (5 bases). The CDR3 has 12 residues. Germline CDR1 and CDR2: SGHDN and FVKESK. V was cut by 5 bases and J by 9 bases, with 10 bases left in between. CDR3 coding DNA: TGTGCCAGCAGCGGGACCTCACAAAAACTGTTTTTT. Translating it yields CASSGTSQKLFF.